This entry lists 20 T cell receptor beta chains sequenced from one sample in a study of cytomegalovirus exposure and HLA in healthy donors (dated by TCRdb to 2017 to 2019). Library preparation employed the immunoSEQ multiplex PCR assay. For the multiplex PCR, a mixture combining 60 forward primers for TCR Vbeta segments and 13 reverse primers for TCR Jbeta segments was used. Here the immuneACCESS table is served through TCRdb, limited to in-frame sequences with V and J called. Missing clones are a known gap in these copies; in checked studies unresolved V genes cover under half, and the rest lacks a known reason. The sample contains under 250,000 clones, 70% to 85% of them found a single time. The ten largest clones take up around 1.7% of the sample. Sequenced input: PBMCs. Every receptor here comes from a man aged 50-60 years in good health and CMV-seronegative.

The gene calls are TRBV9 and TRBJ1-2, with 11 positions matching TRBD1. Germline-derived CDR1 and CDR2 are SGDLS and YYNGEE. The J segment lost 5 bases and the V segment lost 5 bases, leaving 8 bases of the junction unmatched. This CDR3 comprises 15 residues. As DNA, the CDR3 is TGTGCCAGCAGTTCGGACAGGGGGCCGGGGTATGGCTACACCTTC. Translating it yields CASSSDRGPGYGYTF. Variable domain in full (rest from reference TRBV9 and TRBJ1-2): DSGVTQTPKHLITATGQRVTLRCSPRSGDLSVYWYQQSLDQGLQFLIQYYNGEERAKGNILERFSAQQFPDLHSELNLSSLELGDSALYFCASSSDRGPGYGYTFGSGTRLTVV.

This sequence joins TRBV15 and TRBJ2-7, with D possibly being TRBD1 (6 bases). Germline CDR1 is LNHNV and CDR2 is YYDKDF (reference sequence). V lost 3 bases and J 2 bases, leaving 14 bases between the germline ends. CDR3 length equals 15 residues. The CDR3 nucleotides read TGTGCCACCAGCAGCTATTTTGACAGGCCCTACGAGCAGTACTTC. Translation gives CATSSYFDRPYEQYF. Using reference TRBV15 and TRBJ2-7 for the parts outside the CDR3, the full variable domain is DAMVIQNPRYQVTQFGKPVTLSCSQTLNHNVMYWYQQKSSQAPKLLFHYYDKDFNNEADTPDNFQSRRPNTSFCFLDIRSPGLGDTAMYLCATSSYFDRPYEQYFGPGTRLTVT.

CDR3 region: CASSIRGRARGEQYF. CDR3 nucleotides: TGTGCCAGTAGTATACGAGGGAGGGCAAGGGGCGAGCAGTACTTC. The gene calls are TRBV19 and TRBJ2-7, with TRBD2 matching over 7 bases. Germline CDR1 is LNHDA and CDR2 is SQIVND (reference sequence). The CDR3 has 15 amino acids. V shed 2 bases, J shed 6 bases, and the junction held 10 bases outside the gene matches.

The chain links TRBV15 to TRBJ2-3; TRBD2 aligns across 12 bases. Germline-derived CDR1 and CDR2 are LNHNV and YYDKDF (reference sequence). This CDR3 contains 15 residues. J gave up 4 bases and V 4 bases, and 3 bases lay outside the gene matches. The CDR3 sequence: CATSTTSGSADTQYF. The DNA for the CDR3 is TGTGCCACCAGCACGACTAGCGGGAGCGCAGATACGCAGTATTTT. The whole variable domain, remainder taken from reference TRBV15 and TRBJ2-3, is DAMVIQNPRYQVTQFGKPVTLSCSQTLNHNVMYWYQQKSSQAPKLLFHYYDKDFNNEADTPDNFQSRRPNTSFCFLDIRSPGLGDTAMYLCATSTTSGSADTQYFGPGTRLTVL.

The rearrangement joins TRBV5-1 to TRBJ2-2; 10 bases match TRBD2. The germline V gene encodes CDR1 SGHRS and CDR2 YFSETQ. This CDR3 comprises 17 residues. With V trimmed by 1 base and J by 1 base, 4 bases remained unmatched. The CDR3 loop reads CASSLLPSGRNTGELFF. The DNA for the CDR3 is TGCGCCAGCAGCTTGCTTCCTAGCGGGAGGAACACCGGGGAGCTGTTTTTT.

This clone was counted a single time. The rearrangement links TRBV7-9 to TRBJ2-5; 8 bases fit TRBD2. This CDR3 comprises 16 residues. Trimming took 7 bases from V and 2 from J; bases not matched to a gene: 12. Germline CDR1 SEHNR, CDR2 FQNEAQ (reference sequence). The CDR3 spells CASNPGASGLQETQYF. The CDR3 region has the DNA TGTGCCAGCAACCCCGGGGCTAGCGGGTTACAAGAGACCCAGTACTTC.

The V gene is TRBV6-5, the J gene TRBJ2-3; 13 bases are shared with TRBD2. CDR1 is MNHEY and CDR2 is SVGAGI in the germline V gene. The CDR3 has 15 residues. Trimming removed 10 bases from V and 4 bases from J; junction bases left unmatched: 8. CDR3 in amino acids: CATTRTSGSADTQYF. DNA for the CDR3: TGTGCCACCACCAGGACTAGCGGGAGTGCAGATACGCAGTATTTT.

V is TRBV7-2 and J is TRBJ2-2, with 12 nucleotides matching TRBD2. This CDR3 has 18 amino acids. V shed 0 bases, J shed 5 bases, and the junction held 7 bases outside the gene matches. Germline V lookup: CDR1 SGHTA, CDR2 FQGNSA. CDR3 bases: TGTGCCAGCAGCTTAGCGGCTAGCGGGAGGGCCTCGACCGGGGAGCTGTTTTTT. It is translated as CASSLAASGRASTGELFF.

CDR3: CAWSSQGYGEQYF. The DNA of the CDR3 is TGTGCCTGGAGTTCCCAGGGCTATGGCGAGCAGTACTTC. The chain is built from TRBV30 and TRBJ2-7; TRBD1 might be the D (5 bases). The CDR3 runs to 13 residues. The ends were cut back, 2 bases at V and 6 bases at J, with 14 bases in the middle. Germline-derived CDR1 and CDR2 are GTSNPN and SVGIG (reference sequence). Full variable domain (missing parts from reference TRBV30 and TRBJ2-7): SQTIHQWPATLVQPVGSPLSLECTVEGTSNPNLYWYRQAAGRGLQLLFYSVGIGQISSEVPQNLSASRPQDRQFILSSKKLLLSDSGFYLCAWSSQGYGEQYFGPGTRLTVT.

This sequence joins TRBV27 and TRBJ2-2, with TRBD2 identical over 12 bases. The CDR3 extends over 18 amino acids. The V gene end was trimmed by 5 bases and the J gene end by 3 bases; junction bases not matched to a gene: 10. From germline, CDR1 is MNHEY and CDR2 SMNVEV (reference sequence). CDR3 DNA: TGTGCCAGCAGTCTAGCGACTAGCGGGAGTGGTTACACCGGGGAGCTGTTTTTT. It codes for CASSLATSGSGYTGELFF.

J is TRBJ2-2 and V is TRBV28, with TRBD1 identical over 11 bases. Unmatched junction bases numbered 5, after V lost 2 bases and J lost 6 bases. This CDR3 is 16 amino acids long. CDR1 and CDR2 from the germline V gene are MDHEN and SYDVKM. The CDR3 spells CASSLTGQGASGELFF. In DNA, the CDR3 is TGTGCCAGCAGTTTAACCGGACAGGGGGCTTCCGGGGAGCTGTTTTTT.

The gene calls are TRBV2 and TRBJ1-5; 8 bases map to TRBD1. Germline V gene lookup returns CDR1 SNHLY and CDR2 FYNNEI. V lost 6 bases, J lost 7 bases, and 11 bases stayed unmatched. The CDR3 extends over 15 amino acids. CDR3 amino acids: CASRGGQGVGQPQHF. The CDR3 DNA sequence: TGTGCCAGCAGGGGAGGACAGGGTGTTGGGCAGCCCCAGCATTTT.

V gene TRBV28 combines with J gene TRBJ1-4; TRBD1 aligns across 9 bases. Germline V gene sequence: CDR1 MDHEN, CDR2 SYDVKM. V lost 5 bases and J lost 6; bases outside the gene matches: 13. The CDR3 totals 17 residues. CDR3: CASSLSPGTGKDEKLFF. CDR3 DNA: TGTGCCAGCAGTCTATCCCCCGGGACAGGGAAGGATGAAAAACTGTTTTTT.

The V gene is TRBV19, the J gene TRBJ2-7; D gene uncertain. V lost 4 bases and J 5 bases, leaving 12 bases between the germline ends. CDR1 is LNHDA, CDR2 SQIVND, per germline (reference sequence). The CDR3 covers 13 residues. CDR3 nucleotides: TGTGCCAGTAGTACCCAAGTACAAAACGAGCAGTACTTC. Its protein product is CASSTQVQNEQYF.

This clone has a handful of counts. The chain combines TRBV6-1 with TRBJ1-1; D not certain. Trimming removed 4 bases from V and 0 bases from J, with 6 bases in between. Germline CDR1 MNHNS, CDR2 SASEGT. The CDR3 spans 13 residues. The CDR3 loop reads CASSGLLNTEAFF. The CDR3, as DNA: TGTGCCAGCAGTGGACTGTTGAACACTGAAGCTTTCTTT.

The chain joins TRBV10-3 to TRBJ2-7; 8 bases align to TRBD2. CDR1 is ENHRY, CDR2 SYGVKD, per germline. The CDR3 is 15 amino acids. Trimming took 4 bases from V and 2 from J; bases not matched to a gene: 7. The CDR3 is CAISATSGHAYEQYF. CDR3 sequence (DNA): TGTGCCATCAGTGCTACTAGCGGCCATGCCTACGAGCAGTACTTC.

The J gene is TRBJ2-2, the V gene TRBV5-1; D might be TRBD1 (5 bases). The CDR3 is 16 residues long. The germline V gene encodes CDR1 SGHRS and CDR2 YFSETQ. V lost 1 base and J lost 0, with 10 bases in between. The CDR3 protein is CASSLQGTANTGELFF. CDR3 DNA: TGCGCCAGCAGCTTGCAGGGAACCGCGAACACCGGGGAGCTGTTTTTT.

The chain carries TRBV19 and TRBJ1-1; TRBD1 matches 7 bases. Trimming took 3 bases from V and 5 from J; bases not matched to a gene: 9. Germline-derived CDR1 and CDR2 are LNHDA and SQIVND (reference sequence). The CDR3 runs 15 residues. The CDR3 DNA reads TGTGCCAGTAGTATGCACAGGGGCGGGGGGACTGAAGCTTTCTTT. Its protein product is CASSMHRGGGTEAFF.

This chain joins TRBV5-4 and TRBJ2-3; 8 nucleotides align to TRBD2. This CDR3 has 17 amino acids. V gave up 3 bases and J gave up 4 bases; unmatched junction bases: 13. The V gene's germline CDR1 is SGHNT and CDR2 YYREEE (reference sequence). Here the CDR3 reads CASSSGLLAEGADTQYF. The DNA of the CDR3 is TGTGCCAGCAGCTCAGGACTACTAGCGGAGGGGGCAGATACGCAGTATTTT. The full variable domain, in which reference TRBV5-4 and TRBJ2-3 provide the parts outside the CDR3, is ETGVTQSPTHLIKTRGQQVTLRCSSQSGHNTVSWYQQALGQGPQFIFQYYREEENGRGNFPPRFSGLQFPNYSSELNVNALELDDSALYLCASSSGLLAEGADTQYFGPGTRLTVL.

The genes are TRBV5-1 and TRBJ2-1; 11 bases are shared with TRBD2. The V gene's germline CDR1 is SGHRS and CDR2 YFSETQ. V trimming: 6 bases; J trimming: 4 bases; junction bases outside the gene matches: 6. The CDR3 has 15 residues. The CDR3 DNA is TGCGCCAGCAACTGGCTAGCGGGGGGATACAATGAGCAGTTCTTC. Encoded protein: CASNWLAGGYNEQFF.